Below are 17 T cell receptor beta chains sequenced from a single sample in a study of T cell responses to AZD1222 COVID-19 vaccine. Measured with immunoSEQ multiplex PCR; TCRdb has only the in-frame clones, and not every one. Of approximately 190,000 clones in the sample, about 87% were seen once. The material sequenced was peripheral blood, taken on day 0 of MenACWY control vaccination. The receptors shown here come from an adult in good health.

The chain recombines TRBV4-1 with TRBJ2-1, with a weak D call TRBD2 (5 bases). Germline V gene data show CDR1 as MGHRA and CDR2 as YSYEKL. Trimming cost V 1 base and J 1 base, with 8 bases left between them. This CDR3 has 15 amino acids. The CDR3 region has the DNA TGCGCCAGCAGCCAAGGTGGGAGTTCCTACAATGAGCAGTTCTTC. The encoded protein is CASSQGGSSYNEQFF.

V usage is TRBV30 and J usage is TRBJ2-5; 8 bases fit TRBD1. After removal of 3 bases from V and 7 bases from J, the junction contained 7 bases not matched to a gene. Germline V gene sequence: CDR1 GTSNPN, CDR2 SVGIG (reference sequence). This CDR3 is 13 amino acids long. CDR3 in amino acids: CAWSGDRWGTQYF. The CDR3 nucleotides are TGTGCCTGGAGCGGGGACAGGTGGGGGACCCAGTACTTC.

The chain uses TRBV19 and TRBJ2-7; 7 bases align to TRBD1. The V gene's germline CDR1 is LNHDA and CDR2 SQIVND (reference sequence). The CDR3 length is 12 residues. The junction had 10 bases not matched to a gene; V was cut back by 10 bases and J by 7 bases. The CDR3 here is CATNTGVGEQYF. The CDR3 nucleotides are TGTGCCACCAACACAGGGGTAGGAGAGCAGTACTTC.

The rearrangement joins TRBV19 to TRBJ2-4; TRBD1 might be the D (6 bases). This CDR3 is built from 12 residues. The V end lost 5 bases, the J end lost 9 bases, and 11 bases lay between the germline ends. Germline-derived CDR1 and CDR2 are LNHDA and SQIVND (reference sequence). This chain's CDR3 is CASSLGTTIQYF. For the CDR3, the DNA is TGTGCCAGTAGTCTCGGGACAACCATTCAGTACTTC.

The chain carries TRBV9 and TRBJ2-4; D remains unclear. Germline V gene sequence: CDR1 SGDLS, CDR2 YYNGEE. V was clipped by 0 bases and J by 2 bases, with 9 bases between them. This CDR3 is 15 amino acids long. This CDR3 reads CASSVGLGSKNIQYF. CDR3 in DNA: TGTGCCAGCAGCGTAGGGTTGGGATCCAAAAACATTCAGTACTTC.

The chain has TRBV6-4 and TRBJ2-3; D remains unclear. Germline CDR1 is MRHNA and CDR2 is SNTAGT. V was pared by 4 bases and J by 5 bases, with 10 bases between. This CDR3 has 13 amino acids. The CDR3 DNA follows: TGTGCCAGCAGTGCCATTGAAGGAGATACGCAGTATTTT. Protein: CASSAIEGDTQYF.

The chain couples TRBV7-9 to TRBJ1-2; perhaps TRBD1 as D (5 bases). CDR1 is SEHNR, CDR2 FQNEAQ, per germline (reference sequence). V was shortened by 1 base and J by 2 bases, with 11 bases between the two germline ends. The CDR3 is 15 residues long. The CDR3, as DNA: TGTGCCAGCAGCTTAGTCTCGACAGAAAACTATGGCTACACCTTC. Its translation: CASSLVSTENYGYTF.

V gene TRBV11-2 combines with J gene TRBJ1-3, with 10 bases aligning to TRBD1. Germline-derived CDR1 and CDR2 are SGHAT and FQNNGV. Unmatched junction bases numbered 5, after V lost 5 bases and J lost 4 bases. This CDR3 contains 15 residues. CDR3 nucleotide sequence: TGTGCCAGCAGCCCGACAGGGGGCGCGGGAAACACCATATATTTT. This translates into CASSPTGGAGNTIYF.

This clone was seen only once. The V and J genes are TRBV4-3 and TRBJ1-3; 7 bases match TRBD1. CDR1 is LGHNA and CDR2 is YSLEER in the germline V gene. Unmatched junction bases numbered 4, after V lost 1 base and J lost 4 bases. CDR3 length equals 15 residues. CDR3 nucleotides: TGCGCCAGCAGCCAAGTACAGGGGTCGGGAAACACCATATATTTT. Its translation is CASSQVQGSGNTIYF.

This clone was observed once. J is TRBJ1-1 and V is TRBV5-4; unclear D gene. The V gene's germline CDR1 is SGHNT and CDR2 YYREEE (reference sequence). The CDR3 length is 12 residues. V lost 4 bases, J lost 2 bases, and 6 bases lay in between. The CDR3 region has the DNA TGTGCCAGCAGCGCGGGAAACACTGAAGCTTTCTTT. Its translation is CASSAGNTEAFF.

The chain links TRBV7-2 to TRBJ1-5, with D uncertain. The CDR3 contains 15 residues. Germline CDR1 reads SGHTA; CDR2 reads FQGNSA. Trimming removed 2 bases at V and 2 bases at J, with 10 bases between. The DNA of the CDR3 is TGTGCCAGCAGCTTAAGAGACGGGGGCAATCAGCCCCAGCATTTT. It translates to CASSLRDGGNQPQHF.

The chain combines TRBV30 with TRBJ1-2, with D maybe TRBD1 (5 bases). Trimming shortened V by 7 bases and J by 7 bases, and 19 bases separated the two germline ends. Germline CDR1 GTSNPN, CDR2 SVGIG (reference sequence). The CDR3 has 13 amino acids. The CDR3 protein is CAYPTGRLPGYTF. CDR3 nucleotide sequence: TGTGCCTACCCAACAGGACGGCTGCCTGGCTACACCTTC.

V usage is TRBV12-3 or TRBV12-4 and J usage is TRBJ2-7; 7 bases align to TRBD2. The ends lost 8 bases at V and 1 base at J; junction bases unmatched: 5. The CDR3 contains 13 residues. CDR3 residues: CASAAGVSYEQYF. The CDR3 DNA sequence: TGTGCCAGCGCGGCGGGAGTATCCTACGAGCAGTACTTC.

This rearrangement joins TRBV4-1 to TRBJ1-2; the D gene is possibly TRBD1 (5 bases). The CDR3 loop spans 13 amino acids. V gave up 5 bases and J gave up 8 bases, with 15 bases separating them. Germline V CDR1 and CDR2: MGHRA, YSYEKL. The CDR3 DNA reads as TGCGCCAGCAGCTCCAGAGGGGAGGGGGGCTACACCTTC. It encodes CASSSRGEGGYTF.

The gene calls are TRBV18 and TRBJ2-1; D is undetermined. The germline V gene encodes CDR1 KGHSH and CDR2 LQKENI. V was clipped by 1 base and J by 6 bases, with 7 bases between them. The CDR3 sequence is 13 residues long. The CDR3: CASSPQVFNEQFF. The CDR3 DNA sequence: TGTGCCAGCTCACCACAGGTTTTCAATGAGCAGTTCTTC.

The CDR3 region is CASNEGRWNTEAFF. CDR3 in DNA: TGTGCCAGCAATGAGGGGCGGTGGAACACTGAAGCTTTCTTT. This rearrangement joins TRBV9 to TRBJ1-1; weak D call: TRBD1 (5 bases). V dropped 6 bases and J dropped 1 base, with 13 bases sitting between them. The CDR3 sequence is 14 residues long. Germline lookup yields CDR1 SGDLS and CDR2 YYNGEE.

This clone was observed a single time. The chain uses TRBV9 and TRBJ1-6; D not certain. V was trimmed by 1 base and J by 8 bases, leaving 13 bases between them. Germline assignment: CDR1 SGDLS and CDR2 YYNGEE. This CDR3 contains 15 residues. This CDR3 is CASSVLGSNDSPLHF. CDR3 DNA sequence: TGTGCCAGCAGCGTACTAGGGTCGAATGATTCACCCCTCCACTTT.